The rows below give T cell receptor beta chains drawn from one sample of a study of brain T cells in children with intractable seizures. TCRdb's copy holds only in-frame clones and misses some; the assay was immunoSEQ multiplex PCR. In the table there are 78,000 or so clones, under 95% of which are singletons. The starting material was peripheral blood, obtained at surgery. The origin of the receptors is a girl aged 2 to 10 with Rasmussen encephalitis and intractable seizures. Each CDR3 is given with its conserved first and last residue. D genes are given only for firm matches. The listing skips clone size in some rows; elsewhere it reads once, few, many or a size class.

CDR3 protein,CDR3 DNA,D gene,J gene,V gene,clone size
CASVVAGSGYGYTF,TGTGCCAGCGTCGTAGCAGGTTCCGGCTATGGCTACACCTTC,-,TRBJ1-2,TRBV7-9,few
CAGSNRGNTEAFF,TGTGCCGGCTCAAACAGGGGGAACACTGAAGCTTTCTTT,TRBD1,TRBJ1-1,TRBV30,once
CASSLVQVGELFF,TGTGCCAGCAGCTTAGTCCAGGTCGGGGAGCTGTTTTTT,-,TRBJ2-2,TRBV11-2,-
CASVRGLEAFF,TGTGCCAGCGTCAGGGGGCTTGAAGCTTTCTTT,TRBD1,TRBJ1-1,TRBV7-9,-
CASSPRQGGQPQHF,TGTGCCAGCAGCCCCCGACAGGGGGGTCAGCCCCAGCATTTT,TRBD1,TRBJ1-5,TRBV7-2,-
CATSTPGTLYEQYF,TGTGCCACCAGCACCCCCGGGACACTTTACGAGCAGTACTTC,-,TRBJ2-7,TRBV15,-
CASSPAAGGFTGKYF,TGTGCCAGCAGCCCCGCGGCAGGGGGCTTCACGGGGAAGTACTTC,TRBD1,TRBJ2-7,TRBV7-6,-
CASSVTYEQYF,TGTGCCAGCAGCGTAACCTACGAGCAGTACTTC,-,TRBJ2-7,TRBV5-5,-
CASSGVGGGQPQHF,TGTGCCAGCAGCGGGGTGGGGGGAGGACAGCCCCAGCATTTT,-,TRBJ1-5,TRBV7-9,-
CASSGLPGYLRDEQYF,TGTGCCAGCAGCGGGCTACCGGGATACTTGAGGGACGAGCAGTACTTC,-,TRBJ2-7,TRBV5-5,-
CASSQDRGGTEAFF,TGTGCCAGCAGCCAAGATAGGGGGGGCACTGAAGCTTTCTTT,-,TRBJ1-1,TRBV4-2,-
CASSSYDRDSYEQYF,TGTGCCAGCAGCTCATACGACAGGGACTCTTACGAGCAGTACTTC,-,TRBJ2-7,TRBV7-9,-
CASSERQGAGSPLHF,TGTGCCAGCAGTGAACGACAGGGGGCTGGTTCACCCCTCCACTTT,TRBD1,TRBJ1-6,TRBV25-1,-
CAWSVRRSDQPQHF,TGTGCCTGGAGTGTCAGGAGGTCGGATCAGCCCCAGCATTTT,-,TRBJ1-5,TRBV30,-
CAWRVGTANTEAFF,TGTGCCTGGAGAGTCGGGACAGCGAACACTGAAGCTTTCTTT,TRBD1,TRBJ1-1,TRBV30,-
CATIESGPGPYYGYTF,TGTGCCACCATCGAGTCGGGACCTGGACCCTACTATGGCTACACCTTC,-,TRBJ1-2,TRBV24-1,-
CASSQEKGRDISGNTIYF,TGTGCCAGCAGCCAAGAGAAAGGGAGGGATATCTCTGGAAACACCATATATTTT,-,TRBJ1-3,TRBV4-2,-
CASSSGGTDTQYF,TGTGCCAGCAGTAGCGGGGGCACAGATACGCAGTATTTT,TRBD2,TRBJ2-3,TRBV2,once
CATSPRASYEQYF,TGTGCCACCAGCCCTCGGGCCTCCTACGAGCAGTACTTC,-,TRBJ2-7,TRBV15,-
CASSFLSPDYRSSYEQYF,TGTGCCAGCAGCTTCTTAAGCCCGGATTACAGGAGCTCCTACGAGCAGTACTTC,-,TRBJ2-7,TRBV28,-
CASSQELGFSGTGSSYEQYF,TGTGCCAGCAGCCAAGAACTCGGGTTCTCCGGGACAGGGTCCTCCTACGAGCAGTACTTC,TRBD1,TRBJ2-7,TRBV14,-
CASSSLTLGETQYF,TGTGCCAGCAGCTCCCTAACACTAGGAGAGACCCAGTACTTC,-,TRBJ2-5,TRBV7-9,-